This passage covers 19 T cell receptor beta chains from one sample sequenced in a study of blood T cell repertoires in COVID-19. Clones were read by immunoSEQ multiplex PCR, and TCRdb kept only the in-frame ones, dropping some. The repertoire holds 200,000 to 300,000 clones, with approximately 86% as singletons. The sample was peripheral blood. Every receptor here comes from a man aged 40-49 years who had recovered from COVID-19.

This sequence joins TRBV7-3 and TRBJ2-1, with D perhaps matching TRBD2 (5 bases). Trimming shortened V by 2 bases and J by 6 bases, and 11 bases separated the two germline ends. Germline CDR1 is SGHTA and CDR2 is FQGTGA. The CDR3 sequence is 14 residues long. CDR3 sequence reads: CASSLLGRGNEQFF. The CDR3 DNA reads TGTGCCAGCAGCTTATTAGGGAGAGGCAATGAGCAGTTCTTC.

In regard to this clone: The sample contains more than one DNA sequence encoding this CDR3. The V and J genes are TRBV30 and TRBJ1-2, with D perhaps matching TRBD1 (5 bases). Looked up from germline, CDR1 is GTSNPN and CDR2 is SVGIG (reference sequence). CDR3 length equals 12 residues. V lost 3 bases and J 4 bases, leaving 9 bases between the germline ends. This CDR3 is CAWSREAYGYTF. The CDR3, as DNA: TGTGCCTGGAGCAGGGAGGCCTATGGCTACACCTTC.

The V call is TRBV4-1, the J call TRBJ2-7; the match to TRBD2 covers 7 bases. The CDR3 totals 16 residues. V was clipped by 3 bases and J by 0 bases; unmatched bases: 8. Germline CDR1 and CDR2: MGHRA and YSYEKL. CDR3 DNA: TGCGCCAGCAGCCAGGAAGAGGGAGGGGTCTCCTACGAGCAGTACTTC. It is translated as CASSQEEGGVSYEQYF.

The chain has TRBV11-2 and TRBJ2-7; TRBD2 aligns across 10 bases. J was trimmed by 3 bases and V by 1 base; bases with no gene match: 6. Germline V lookup: CDR1 SGHAT, CDR2 FQNNGV. The CDR3 sequence is 16 residues long. The CDR3 is CASSLVGASGGYEQYF. CDR3 DNA sequence: TGTGCCAGCAGCTTAGTGGGAGCTAGCGGGGGCTACGAGCAGTACTTC.

The chain recombines TRBV7-2 with TRBJ2-5; perhaps TRBD1 as D (6 bases). Germline lookup yields CDR1 SGHTA and CDR2 FQGNSA. V shed 0 bases and J shed 13 bases, with 15 bases lying between them. The CDR3 length is 13 residues. CDR3 nucleotide sequence: TGTGCCAGCAGCTTAGCCCAGGGGTCCCGGCGGTACTTC. Translation gives CASSLAQGSRRYF.

The chain has TRBV6-1 and TRBJ1-2, with D unclear. Between the trimmed V and J ends, which lost 2 bases and 8 bases, there was a span of 9 bases. The CDR3 length is 12 residues. The germline CDR1 and CDR2 sequences are MNHNS and SASEGT. CDR3 residues: CASSELTRGYTF. The CDR3 DNA follows: TGTGCCAGCAGTGAACTTACGCGGGGCTACACCTTC.

V and J are TRBV7-2 and TRBJ2-1; D is undetermined. The germline V gene has CDR1 SGHTA and CDR2 FQGNSA. CDR3 length: 15 residues. V shed 4 bases and J shed 0 bases, with 10 bases lying between them. The CDR3 is CASSSSWSSYNEQFF. The CDR3, as DNA: TGTGCCAGCAGCTCGAGTTGGAGCTCCTACAATGAGCAGTTCTTC.

The CDR3 here is CASRPIAGSTDTQYF. CDR3 DNA sequence: TGCGCCAGCAGGCCTATAGCGGGAAGCACAGATACGCAGTATTTT. V usage is TRBV10-1 and J usage is TRBJ2-3, with 8 bases lining up with TRBD2. With 6 bases clipped from V and 0 bases from J, the junction kept 5 bases outside the gene matches. The length of the CDR3 is 15 residues. Germline CDR1 reads WNHNN; CDR2 reads SYGVQD (reference sequence).

The J gene is TRBJ1-2, the V gene TRBV29-1; TRBD1 agrees at 8 bases. Germline CDR1 and CDR2: SQVTM and ANQGSEA. The CDR3 runs 17 residues. V was clipped by 0 bases and J by 2 bases; unmatched bases: 11. The CDR3 spells CSVEDKGQEDLNYGYTF. The DNA for the CDR3 is TGCAGCGTTGAAGACAAGGGACAGGAAGACCTAAACTATGGCTACACCTTC.

This chain uses TRBV10-1 with TRBJ1-1; TRBD1 aligns across 12 bases. After removal of 3 bases from V and 11 bases from J, the junction contained 13 bases not matched to a gene. The CDR3 extends over 16 amino acids. Germline CDR1 reads WNHNN; CDR2 reads SYGVQD (reference sequence). Here the CDR3 DNA reads TGCGCCAGCAGTGATAACATCCCGGGACAGGGGGCAAAGGCTTTCTTT. This translates into CASSDNIPGQGAKAFF.

The chain joins TRBV5-4 to TRBJ1-4; TRBD1 might be the D (6 bases). Trimming removed 2 bases at V and 4 bases at J, with 18 bases between. The CDR3 spans 17 residues. Germline V gene sequence: CDR1 SGHNT, CDR2 YYREEE (reference sequence). The CDR3 DNA sequence: TGTGCCAGCAGCTTAGGCGGCAGGGGCTCGGGTAATGAAAAACTGTTTTTT. This sequence encodes CASSLGGRGSGNEKLFF.

The J gene is TRBJ2-7, the V gene TRBV12-5; TRBD1 matches at 9 bases. The germline V gene encodes CDR1 LGHNT and CDR2 FRNRAP. The CDR3 is made up of 13 amino acids. V lost 4 bases, J lost 3 bases, and 1 base stayed unmatched. The CDR3 DNA follows: TGTGCTAGTGGTTCGACAGGGGGCTACGAGCAGTACTTC. Amino acids: CASGSTGGYEQYF.

CDR3 amino acids: CASSLTAGGIEAFF. The CDR3 bases are TGTGCCAGCAGTTTAACCGCGGGGGGAATTGAAGCTTTCTTT. The chain links TRBV27 to TRBJ1-1, with D perhaps TRBD1 (5 bases). Germline V gene sequence: CDR1 MNHEY, CDR2 SMNVEV (reference sequence). V was cut by 2 bases and J by 7 bases, with 14 bases left in between. CDR3 length: 14 amino acids.

The CDR3 loop is CASSPRGSWDTQYF. DNA for the CDR3: TGTGCCAGCAGCCCACGAGGGAGTTGGGATACGCAGTATTTT. The gene calls are TRBV9 and TRBJ2-3, with a possible D match to TRBD2 (5 bases). CDR3 length: 14 residues. The ends were cut back, 4 bases at V and 6 bases at J, with 15 bases in the middle. Germline CDR1 and CDR2: SGDLS and YYNGEE.

The chain is built from TRBV7-9 and TRBJ1-6; D remains ambiguous. In germline, CDR1 is SEHNR, CDR2 FQNEAQ (reference sequence). The CDR3 is 15 amino acids. Trimming took 5 bases from V and 6 from J, leaving 14 bases between them. This chain's CDR3 is CASSQPPEGNSPLHF. CDR3 nucleotides: TGTGCCAGCAGCCAACCGCCTGAGGGTAATTCACCCCTCCACTTT. The whole variable domain, filled in from reference TRBV7-9 and TRBJ1-6, reads DTGVSQNPRHKITKRGQNVTFRCDPISEHNRLYWYRQTLGQGPEFLTYFQNEAQLEKSRLLSDRFSAERPKGSFSTLEIQRTEQGDSAMYLCASSQPPEGNSPLHFGNGTRLTVT.

This chain connects TRBV6-4 to TRBJ2-3; no clear D gene. The CDR3 is 14 residues long. Germline CDR1 reads MRHNA; CDR2 reads SNTAGT. V lost 4 bases to trimming and J lost 2 bases, with 10 bases between them. CDR3 protein: CASSVDSHTDTQYF. The CDR3 DNA is TGTGCCAGCAGTGTAGATTCTCACACAGATACGCAGTATTTT.

The chain joins TRBV19 to TRBJ2-6; D is ambiguous. The ends were cut back, 3 bases at V and 0 bases at J, with 6 bases in the middle. This CDR3 has 15 residues. From germline, CDR1 is LNHDA and CDR2 SQIVND (reference sequence). For the CDR3, the DNA is TGTGCCAGTAGTATTTTCCTCTCTGGGGCCAACGTCCTGACTTTC. Translated: CASSIFLSGANVLTF. The full variable domain, completed using reference TRBV19 and TRBJ2-6, is DGGITQSPKYLFRKEGQNVTLSCEQNLNHDAMYWYRQDPGQGLRLIYYSQIVNDFQKGDIAEGYSVSREKKESFPLTVTSAQKNPTAFYLCASSIFLSGANVLTFGAGSRLTVL.

The chain joins TRBV7-6 to TRBJ2-2; 11 nucleotides line up with TRBD1. The CDR3 contains 15 residues. The germline CDR1 and CDR2 sequences are SGHVS and FNYEAQ. Trimming cost V 7 bases and J 4 bases; bases outside gene matches: 5. Here the CDR3 reads CASTADRGPTGELFF. The CDR3, as DNA: TGTGCCAGCACCGCGGACAGGGGGCCCACCGGGGAGCTGTTTTTT. Supplemented by reference TRBV7-6 and TRBJ2-2, the full variable domain reads GAGVSQSPRYKVTKRGQDVALRCDPISGHVSLYWYRQALGQGPEFLTYFNYEAQQDKSGLPNDRFSAERPEGSISTLTIQRTEQRDSAMYRCASTADRGPTGELFFGEGSRLTVL.

The chain joins TRBV5-4 to TRBJ1-2, with a possible D match to TRBD1 (6 bases). The V gene's germline CDR1 is SGHNT and CDR2 YYREEE (reference sequence). The CDR3 is 13 amino acids. Trimming took off 0 bases at V and 5 bases at J, with 8 bases between the two ends. The CDR3 DNA is TGTGCCAGCAGCTTGGGGACAGTTTATGGCTACACCTTC. It encodes CASSLGTVYGYTF.